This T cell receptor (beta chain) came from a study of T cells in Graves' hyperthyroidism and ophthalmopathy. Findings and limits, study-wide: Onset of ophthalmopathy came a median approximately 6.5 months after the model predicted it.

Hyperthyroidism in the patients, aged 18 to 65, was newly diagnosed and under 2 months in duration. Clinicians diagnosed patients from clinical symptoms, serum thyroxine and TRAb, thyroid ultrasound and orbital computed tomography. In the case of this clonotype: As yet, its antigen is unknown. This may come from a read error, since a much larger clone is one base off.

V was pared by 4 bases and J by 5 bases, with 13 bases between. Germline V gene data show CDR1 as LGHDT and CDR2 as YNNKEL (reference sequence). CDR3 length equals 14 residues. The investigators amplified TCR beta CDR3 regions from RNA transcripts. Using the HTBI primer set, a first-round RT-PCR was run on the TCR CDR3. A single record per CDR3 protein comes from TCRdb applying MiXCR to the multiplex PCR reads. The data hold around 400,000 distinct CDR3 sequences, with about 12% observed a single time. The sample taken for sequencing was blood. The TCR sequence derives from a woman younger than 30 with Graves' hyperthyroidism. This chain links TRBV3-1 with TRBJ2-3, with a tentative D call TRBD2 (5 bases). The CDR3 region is CASSRGLVGDTQYF. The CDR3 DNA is TGTGCCAGCAGCCGAGGGCTAGTAGGAGATACGCAGTATTTT.